Below, 18 T cell receptor beta chains from the same sample are listed, as sequenced in a study of control samples from healthy donors and cancer patients. The table came from immunoSEQ multiplex PCR; TCRdb's copy has only in-frame clones and leaves some out. The data show about 180,000 clones, approximately 92% seen once. The sequenced sample was blood. Source of these receptors: a man aged 30-40 years in good health.

The rearrangement uses TRBV23-1 and TRBJ1-2; D unclear. TRBV23-1 is an ORF, and what it does is uncertain. The CDR3 sequence is 14 residues long. Deletions cut 7 bases from V and 0 bases from J, with 12 bases between. The CDR3 DNA reads as TGCGCCAGCAACGCGGGCAGAGCTAACTATGGCTACACCTTC. Protein: CASNAGRANYGYTF.

V is TRBV10-3 and J is TRBJ1-1; D remains unclear. The germline V gene encodes CDR1 ENHRY and CDR2 SYGVKD. V lost 5 bases, J lost 2 bases, and 9 bases lay in between. This CDR3 has 13 residues. DNA for the CDR3: TGTGCCATCAGTTGGGGAGGCAACACTGAAGCTTTCTTT. It is translated as CAISWGGNTEAFF.

V and J are TRBV25-1 and TRBJ1-5; 7 bases agree with TRBD1. Germline CDR1 MGHDK, CDR2 SYGVNS. Trimming removed 2 bases from V and 1 base from J; junction bases left unmatched: 2. The CDR3 extends over 15 amino acids. CDR3 nucleotides: TGTGCCAGCAGTGAACAGGGGGGCAGCAATCAGCCCCAGCATTTT. This sequence encodes CASSEQGGSNQPQHF.

The V and J genes are TRBV4-2 and TRBJ1-1, with TRBD1 identical over 7 bases. The CDR3 runs 14 residues. The ends lost 4 bases at V and 4 bases at J; junction bases unmatched: 6. Germline V lookup: CDR1 LGHNA, CDR2 YNFKEQ. Written as DNA, the CDR3 is TGTGCCAGCAGCCGGCAGGACAGGTCCACTGAAGCTTTCTTT. Its protein product is CASSRQDRSTEAFF.

The gene calls are TRBV6-5 and TRBJ2-7; 8 nucleotides match TRBD1. Trimming removed 6 bases from V and 0 bases from J; junction bases left unmatched: 7. Germline values: CDR1 MNHEY, CDR2 SVGAGI. This CDR3 is built from 15 residues. The CDR3 DNA is TGTGCCAGCAGCCTGGGACAGGCCTACTCCTACGAGCAGTACTTC. Residues: CASSLGQAYSYEQYF.

The chain joins TRBV14 to TRBJ1-1; no firm D call. Deletions cut 8 bases from V and 6 bases from J, with 16 bases between. This CDR3 comprises 13 residues. Germline V lookup: CDR1 SGHDN, CDR2 FVKESK. For the CDR3, the DNA is TGTGCCAGCTGTCCCGCGGGCGGGGCTGAAGCTTTCTTT. It encodes CASCPAGGAEAFF. Drawing the rest from reference TRBV14 and TRBJ1-1, the complete variable domain is EAGVTQFPSHSVIEKGQTVTLRCDPISGHDNLYWYRRVMGKEIKFLLHFVKESKQDESGMPNNRFLAERTGGTYSTLKVQPAELEDSGVYFCASCPAGGAEAFFGQGTRLTVV.

This chain uses TRBV28 with TRBJ1-2; no clear D gene. CDR3 length: 14 amino acids. CDR1 MDHEN and CDR2 SYDVKM come from the germline V gene. Trimming shortened V by 3 bases and J by 8 bases, and 16 bases separated the two germline ends. The CDR3 sequence: CASSLILGVVGYTF. CDR3 in DNA: TGTGCCAGCAGTTTGATTTTGGGTGTAGTGGGCTACACCTTC.

The rearrangement uses TRBV6-5 and TRBJ2-7; D ambiguous. This CDR3 comprises 13 residues. Looked up from germline, CDR1 is MNHEY and CDR2 is SVGAGI. The V end was cut by 7 bases, the J end by 2 bases, with 12 bases between. The CDR3 nucleotides read TGTGCCAGCAAAGGCCTAGTCCCCTACGAGCAGTACTTC. Translated, it gives CASKGLVPYEQYF.

V usage is TRBV2 and J usage is TRBJ2-7; TRBD2 agrees at 7 bases. V lost 8 bases and J lost 3; bases outside the gene matches: 13. The V gene's germline CDR1 is SNHLY and CDR2 FYNNEI. The CDR3 consists of 15 residues. The CDR3 protein is CASSARREWVYEQYF. Here the CDR3 DNA reads TGTGCCAGCTCGGCTCGGCGGGAGTGGGTCTACGAGCAGTACTTC.

The rearrangement joins TRBV29-1 to TRBJ2-7, with D perhaps TRBD1 or TRBD2 (5 bases each). Germline V gives CDR1 SQVTM, CDR2 ANQGSEA. Trimming pared 4 bases from V and 0 bases from J, leaving 13 bases between. This CDR3 spans 14 amino acids. CDR3 sequence reads: CSVGGTGSSYEQYF. The CDR3 nucleotides read TGCAGCGTTGGAGGGACGGGGAGCTCCTACGAGCAGTACTTC.

The chain couples TRBV14 to TRBJ2-2; the match to TRBD1 covers 9 bases. Germline CDR1 is SGHDN and CDR2 is FVKESK. Trimming at V came to 4 bases and at J to 6 bases, leaving 6 bases not matched to a gene. The CDR3 length is 15 residues. In DNA, the CDR3 is TGTGCCAGCAGCCTAACCGGACAGGGGCCCGGGGAGCTGTTTTTT. As protein: CASSLTGQGPGELFF.

The chain is built from TRBV5-1 and TRBJ2-7, with 9 positions matching TRBD1. Germline lookup yields CDR1 SGHRS and CDR2 YFSETQ. The J segment lost 3 bases and the V segment lost 2 bases, leaving 12 bases of the junction unmatched. The CDR3 runs 17 residues. The CDR3 region is CASSFQTPGTGLYEQYF. The CDR3 DNA reads TGCGCCAGCAGCTTTCAGACTCCCGGGACAGGGCTCTACGAGCAGTACTTC.

The rearrangement joins TRBV28 to TRBJ2-1; 14 positions match TRBD2. CDR1 is MDHEN, CDR2 SYDVKM, per germline. With V trimmed by 8 bases and J by 6 bases, 3 bases remained unmatched. This CDR3 is built from 14 residues. The CDR3 loop is CASGGLAGGNEQFF. CDR3 DNA sequence: TGTGCCAGCGGTGGACTAGCGGGGGGCAATGAGCAGTTCTTC.

The genes are TRBV21-1 and TRBJ1-2. TRBV21-1 is given as a pseudogene. The CDR3 covers 15 residues. This CDR3 is CASSSRDSLNDGYTF. CDR3 coding DNA: TGTGCCAGCAGCAGCCGGGACTCCCTCAACGATGGCTACACCTTC.

V usage is TRBV19 and J usage is TRBJ2-7; D is unclear. V was clipped by 6 bases and J by 7 bases, with 16 bases between them. Germline V gene data show CDR1 as LNHDA and CDR2 as SQIVND (reference sequence). The CDR3 totals 13 residues. The CDR3 sequence is CASSDRPREEQYF. In DNA, the CDR3 is TGTGCCAGTAGCGACCGACCAAGGGAAGAGCAGTACTTC. The full variable domain, with the rest looked up from reference TRBV19 and TRBJ2-7, is DGGITQSPKYLFRKEGQNVTLSCEQNLNHDAMYWYRQDPGQGLRLIYYSQIVNDFQKGDIAEGYSVSREKKESFPLTVTSAQKNPTAFYLCASSDRPREEQYFGPGTRLTVT.

This rearrangement joins TRBV10-1 to TRBJ2-2, with TRBD2 identical over 8 bases. This CDR3 has 14 amino acids. CDR1 and CDR2 from the germline V gene are WNHNN and SYGVQD (reference sequence). Trimming took 0 bases from V and 8 from J; bases not matched to a gene: 2. DNA of the CDR3: TGCGCCAGCAGTGAGTCTAGCGGGACAGGGGAGCTGTTTTTT. It specifies CASSESSGTGELFF.

The rearrangement links TRBV12-3 or TRBV12-4 to TRBJ1-5; D not resolved. This CDR3 spans 13 amino acids. V dropped 5 bases and J dropped 4 bases, with 9 bases sitting between them. CDR3 sequence: CASSLRYNQPQHF. In nucleotides, the CDR3 is TGTGCCAGCAGTCTAAGGTATAATCAGCCCCAGCATTTT.

This sequence joins TRBV9 and TRBJ1-1; D uncertain. Germline lookup yields CDR1 SGDLS and CDR2 YYNGEE. This CDR3 is built from 13 residues. V was cut by 0 bases and J by 4 bases, with 7 bases left in between. This CDR3 reads CASSVEGITEAFF. For the CDR3, the DNA is TGTGCCAGCAGCGTAGAGGGTATCACTGAAGCTTTCTTT. Drawing the rest from reference TRBV9 and TRBJ1-1, the complete variable domain is DSGVTQTPKHLITATGQRVTLRCSPRSGDLSVYWYQQSLDQGLQFLIQYYNGEERAKGNILERFSAQQFPDLHSELNLSSLELGDSALYFCASSVEGITEAFFGQGTRLTVV.